This T cell receptor beta chain was documented in a study of cytomegalovirus exposure and HLA in healthy donors. The V gene's germline CDR1 is MNHEY and CDR2 SMNVEV (reference sequence). V shed 7 bases, J shed 0 bases, and the junction held 6 bases outside the gene matches. This CDR3 contains 15 residues. PCR primers comprised 60 Vbeta and 13 Jbeta primers. Assay used: immunoSEQ multiplex PCR; TCRdb lists only in-frame clones, some missing. The repertoire includes fewer than 100,000 clones, less than 70% of them detected once, and over 0.95% sits in the top ten. Notes on the study in general: Clonal expansion was found to be greater in HLA-associated TCR beta chains than in equally common others in a later analysis. The records held CMV serostatus as the only immune exposure information. The classifier was said to identify cytomegalovirus status with high specificity and sensitivity.

As for this clone: Its target is unknown.

V gene TRBV27 combines with J gene TRBJ2-3; TRBD2 matches 8 bases. The receptor's source is a female donor in good health and CMV-seronegative. Sequencing was carried out using PBMCs. As DNA, the CDR3 is TGTGCCAGCACCCTAGCGGGTTTTAGCACAGATACGCAGTATTTT. Protein sequence: CASTLAGFSTDTQYF.